This T cell receptor beta chain came from a study of regulatory T cells in long-lasting Graves disease listed by TCRdb under 2021. Notes on the research overall: To count as having persistent Graves' disease, a patient had to have received antithyroid drug treatment for over 5 years with TSH receptor autoantibodies remaining persistently positive. Peripheral blood TCR sequencing and RNA sequencing compared persistent Graves' disease patients with newly diagnosed Graves' disease patients. The study took place in China and was registered as a clinical trial. A total of around 35 samples underwent TCR sequencing, from around 13 patients with persistent Graves' disease and roughly 20 patients with newly diagnosed Graves' disease. In the clinical cohort, patients with persistent Graves' disease had used antithyroid drugs for an average of about 10.3 years. Findings and caveats that apply to the study as a whole: Lower TCR Shannon entropy and fewer highly expanded clones were observed in persistent Graves' disease patients than in newly diagnosed patients, which suggested clonal expansion. Preferential use of TRBV28, TRBJ1-2 and TRBJ2-5 was observed in persistent disease, whereas TRBV20-1 and TRBJ2-1 were favored in newly diagnosed disease. Only peripheral blood was studied, because thyroid tissue, the primary lesion, was inaccessible. Patients with persistent disease shared more public clonotypes (approximately 2,500) than newly diagnosed patients did (approximately 970). As a limitation, the authors acknowledged that the small sample size may reduce accuracy. Sequencing and analysis were restricted to the TCR beta chain.

Inclusive of the bounding cysteine and phenylalanine, the CDR3 is 14 residues long. Only the CDR3 DNA stays, 42 bases, in frame from base 1. Trimming takes 3 bases from V and 4 bases from J, and the germline ends sit 12 bases apart. Preparation of the library involved multiplex PCR. Sequencing relied on an Illumina HiSeq 4000. To build TCR beta libraries, CDR3 regions were amplified by Arm-PCR using iRepertoire HTBI primers. PCR products were gel purified before sequencing. Processing in the source paper ran as follows. Gene usage analysis of CDR3 amino acid clonotypes used the 55 to 80 TRBV and some 13 TRBJ segments found across samples. Filtered high-quality paired reads were merged into contigs using COPE and FqMerger. Contigs were aligned with BLAST to IMGT TRBV, TRBD and TRBJ reference genes, and CDR3 was defined per IMGT. Clonotypes above 0.1% frequency were classified as highly expanded clones. Shannon entropy served as the measure of repertoire diversity, while the Gini coefficient captured V-J evenness. Public clonotypes were defined as clonotypes shared by more than one individual. The raw public reads went through TCRdb reprocessing: fastp at Q25, MiXCR clone calling, in-frame beta chains kept. Every distinct CDR3 protein forms one entry, paired with its most common genes and DNA. These V and J calls rely on TCRdb rather than the paper's analysis. A total of roughly 450,000 distinct CDR3 sequences appear in this sample, roughly a quarter of them only once. The ten largest make up around 26% of the sample.

This clonotype was detected ten times or more. It has no known antigen specificity. Per-base qualities were not stored, and no clone one base away is much larger. This sample's time point label indicates: persistent/refractory GD, antithyroid drugs over 5 years with positive TRAb. RNA was extracted from PBMCs in TRIzol for both TCR sequencing and RNA sequencing. Graves' disease was diagnosed according to American Thyroid Association guidelines. The patients came from an endocrinology department in Xi'an, China. From each patient, about 9 milliliters of peripheral blood was collected into an EDTA anticoagulant tube. Ficoll Paque Plus density gradient separation was used to isolate PBMCs, and no further T cell sorting was done. An Agilent 2100 Bioanalyzer and agarose gel were used to check RNA quality, while a NanoDrop 2000 measured RNA concentration.

Sequencing used peripheral blood mononuclear cells (PBMCs), obtained when the disease was refractory, from a patient treated with antithyroid drugs. This TCR came from a female donor with Graves disease. The chain employs TRBV12-3 or TRBV12-4 and TRBJ1-2; the D gene assignment is ambiguous. The nucleotides read TGTGCCAGCAGTTTGGCGGGCAGAACCTATGGCTACACCTTC. It is translated as CASSLAGRTYGYTF.